One T cell receptor beta chain is described in this entry. Antigen specificity is unknown. The sample comes from a study of CD8+ T cells in alopecia areata. Study-level information: Twice daily, treated patients received 5 to 10 mg of oral tofacitinib. Points from the study as a whole: During tofacitinib treatment, many expanded lesional clones remained in scalp and blood. Scalp clonality dropped significantly under tofacitinib, as did expanded CD8+ top-100 clones.

In each case, RNA was isolated and then reverse transcribed into cDNA as the sequencing template. The table came from immunoSEQ multiplex PCR; TCRdb's copy has only in-frame clones and leaves some out. Among about 140,000 clones, roughly 82% were seen once, and the ten largest hold approximately 25%. Treatment in this sample: oral pan-JAK inhibitor, 5-10 mg twice daily. Specimens obtained from alopecia areata patients comprised lesional scalp punch biopsies and peripheral blood. Sequenced material: CD8+ T cells sorted from blood, taken at week 4, from a patient treated with tofacitinib. The clonotype was recovered from a human donor with alopecia areata.

CDR3 sequence (DNA): TGTGCCAGCACCCCTTCGGGGGGGGTGGTAGAGACCCAGTACTTC. Its protein product is CASTPSGGVVETQYF. V gene TRBV7-2 combines with J gene TRBJ2-5; 8 nucleotides align to TRBD2. The CDR3 consists of 15 residues. The germline V gene has CDR1 SGHTA and CDR2 FQGNSA. The junction had 11 bases not matched to a gene; V was cut back by 7 bases and J by 4 bases.